This is a list of T cell receptor beta chains from one sample in a study of blood T cell repertoires in COVID-19. The data were produced by immunoSEQ multiplex PCR, yet TCRdb's version contains in-frame clones alone and is incomplete. The profile shows approximately 350,000 clones, 88% of them singletons. The sequenced material came from peripheral blood. The receptors were sampled from a woman in her 70s with COVID-19, enrolled during active disease. Each CDR3 is given with its conserved first and last residue. A D gene is named only where the DNA matches it firmly. Expanded clones are given a class, and other clones once, few, many or no size at all.

j_call: TRBJ1-2; clone_size: -; v_call: TRBV12-3/TRBV12-4; d_call: -; cdr3_aa: CASSSDRVRGYTF; cdr3_nt: TGTGCCAGCAGTTCGGACAGAGTGAGAGGCTACACCTTC
j_call: TRBJ2-3; clone_size: -; v_call: TRBV7-2; d_call: -; cdr3_aa: CASSPDRVPRADTQYF; cdr3_nt: TGTGCCAGCAGCCCAGACCGGGTTCCCAGGGCAGATACGCAGTATTTT
j_call: TRBJ1-2; clone_size: -; v_call: TRBV19; d_call: TRBD1; cdr3_aa: CASSFRDRGFDYGYTF; cdr3_nt: TGTGCCAGTAGTTTCCGGGACAGGGGATTCGACTATGGCTACACCTTC
j_call: TRBJ2-1; clone_size: -; v_call: TRBV11-2; d_call: -; cdr3_aa: CASSSPRGGLMEQFF; cdr3_nt: TGTGCCAGCAGCTCCCCCCGCGGGGGCCTTATGGAGCAGTTCTTC
j_call: TRBJ2-6; clone_size: -; v_call: TRBV3-1/TRBV3-2; d_call: -; cdr3_aa: CASSQDGGPVRSGANVLTF; cdr3_nt: TGTGCCAGCAGCCAAGATGGCGGCCCCGTCCGCTCTGGGGCCAACGTCCTGACTTTC
j_call: TRBJ1-1; clone_size: -; v_call: TRBV29-1; d_call: TRBD1; cdr3_aa: CSVQGAIGTEAFF; cdr3_nt: TGCAGCGTACAGGGGGCCATAGGGACTGAAGCTTTCTTT
j_call: TRBJ1-3; clone_size: -; v_call: TRBV5-4; d_call: -; cdr3_aa: CASSLADSSGNTIYF; cdr3_nt: TGTGCCAGCAGCTTGGCGGACAGCTCTGGAAACACCATATATTTT
j_call: TRBJ1-6; clone_size: -; v_call: TRBV4-3; d_call: -; cdr3_aa: CASSQGDLNSPLHF; cdr3_nt: TGCGCCAGCAGCCAAGGCGACTTAAATTCACCCCTCCACTTT
j_call: TRBJ1-2; clone_size: -; v_call: TRBV18; d_call: -; cdr3_aa: CASSLTGTPTPSGYTF; cdr3_nt: TGTGCCAGCTCACTCACCGGGACACCTACTCCATCGGGCTACACCTTC
j_call: TRBJ2-1; clone_size: -; v_call: TRBV3-1/TRBV3-2; d_call: TRBD2; cdr3_aa: CASSRGGLAGATSYNEQFF; cdr3_nt: TGTGCCAGCAGCCGGGGTGGACTAGCGGGGGCCACATCCTACAATGAGCAGTTCTTC
j_call: TRBJ2-1; clone_size: -; v_call: TRBV3-1/TRBV3-2; d_call: -; cdr3_aa: CASSQDEPLYNEQFF; cdr3_nt: TGTGCCAGCAGCCAAGATGAGCCACTTTACAATGAGCAGTTCTTC
j_call: TRBJ2-5; clone_size: -; v_call: TRBV4-3; d_call: TRBD2; cdr3_aa: CASSQDPLAGRLGQGETQYF; cdr3_nt: TGCGCCAGCAGCCAAGATCCGCTAGCGGGGCGTCTGGGACAAGGGGAGACCCAGTACTTC
j_call: TRBJ2-5; clone_size: -; v_call: TRBV9; d_call: TRBD1; cdr3_aa: CASSVDRGQETQYF; cdr3_nt: TGTGCCAGCAGCGTTGACAGGGGTCAAGAGACCCAGTACTTC
j_call: TRBJ1-2; clone_size: -; v_call: TRBV14; d_call: -; cdr3_aa: CASSHSPRLDGYTF; cdr3_nt: TGTGCCAGCAGCCATTCGCCCAGGCTGGATGGCTACACCTTC
j_call: TRBJ1-2; clone_size: -; v_call: TRBV12-3/TRBV12-4; d_call: -; cdr3_aa: CASSYAGDYGYTF; cdr3_nt: TGTGCCAGCAGTTACGCCGGGGACTATGGCTACACCTTC
j_call: TRBJ2-1; clone_size: -; v_call: TRBV7-2; d_call: -; cdr3_aa: CASSLGGFYNEQFF; cdr3_nt: TGTGCCAGCAGCTTAGGAGGGTTCTACAATGAGCAGTTCTTC
j_call: TRBJ2-1; clone_size: -; v_call: TRBV6-1; d_call: -; cdr3_aa: CASIRYLSSYNEQFF; cdr3_nt: TGTGCCAGCATCCGCTACTTGAGCTCCTACAATGAGCAGTTCTTC
j_call: TRBJ2-3; clone_size: -; v_call: TRBV9; d_call: -; cdr3_aa: CASSGGGTQYF; cdr3_nt: TGTGCCAGCAGCGGCGGGGGCACGCAGTATTTT
j_call: TRBJ1-5; clone_size: few; v_call: TRBV19; d_call: -; cdr3_aa: CASSIIGASNQPQHF; cdr3_nt: TGTGCCAGTAGTATAATAGGGGCCAGCAATCAGCCCCAGCATTTT
j_call: TRBJ1-5; clone_size: -; v_call: TRBV18; d_call: -; cdr3_aa: CASSPRGGERAQHF; cdr3_nt: TGTGCCAGCTCACCACGTGGAGGGGAGAGGGCCCAGCATTTT
j_call: TRBJ2-1; clone_size: -; v_call: TRBV7-8; d_call: TRBD2; cdr3_aa: CASSSRWRGVVYEQFF; cdr3_nt: TGTGCCAGCAGCTCCCGCTGGCGGGGGGTGGTCTATGAGCAGTTCTTC
j_call: TRBJ1-1; clone_size: -; v_call: TRBV6-1; d_call: -; cdr3_aa: CASSVRASGRNTEAFF; cdr3_nt: TGTGCCAGCAGTGTTCGGGCCAGCGGCAGGAACACTGAAGCTTTCTTT
j_call: TRBJ2-3; clone_size: few; v_call: TRBV2; d_call: TRBD2; cdr3_aa: CASRGTSGVTDTQYF; cdr3_nt: TGTGCCAGCAGGGGGACTAGCGGGGTGACAGATACGCAGTATTTT
j_call: TRBJ1-2; clone_size: -; v_call: TRBV11-2; d_call: -; cdr3_aa: CASSLSGRGYTF; cdr3_nt: TGTGCCAGCAGCCTTTCTGGGAGGGGCTACACCTTC
j_call: TRBJ2-1; clone_size: -; v_call: TRBV2; d_call: -; cdr3_aa: CASSEGATYNEQFF; cdr3_nt: TGTGCCAGCAGTGAGGGGGCCACATACAATGAGCAGTTCTTC
j_call: TRBJ2-5; clone_size: -; v_call: TRBV3-1/TRBV3-2; d_call: -; cdr3_aa: CASSPYRVTTETQYF; cdr3_nt: TGTGCCAGCAGCCCCTACAGGGTTACGACGGAGACCCAGTACTTC
j_call: TRBJ2-3; clone_size: -; v_call: TRBV7-3; d_call: -; cdr3_aa: CASSLRGYSTDTQYF; cdr3_nt: TGTGCCAGCAGCTTACGCGGGTATAGCACAGATACGCAGTATTTT
j_call: TRBJ1-5; clone_size: once; v_call: TRBV28; d_call: -; cdr3_aa: CASSFPRLYSNQPQHF; cdr3_nt: TGTGCCAGCAGCTTCCCGAGACTCTATAGCAATCAGCCCCAGCATTTT
j_call: TRBJ1-3; clone_size: -; v_call: TRBV18; d_call: -; cdr3_aa: CASSPDTSSGNTIYF; cdr3_nt: TGTGCCAGCTCACCGGACACCTCCTCTGGAAACACCATATATTTT
j_call: TRBJ1-1; clone_size: once; v_call: TRBV12-5; d_call: -; cdr3_aa: CASGSPFDTEAFF; cdr3_nt: TGTGCTAGTGGTTCCCCGTTTGACACTGAAGCTTTCTTT
j_call: TRBJ2-7; clone_size: -; v_call: TRBV27; d_call: TRBD2; cdr3_aa: CASRGGVTYEQYF; cdr3_nt: TGTGCCAGCAGGGGGGGGGTCACCTACGAGCAGTACTTC
j_call: TRBJ1-2; clone_size: -; v_call: TRBV12-3/TRBV12-4; d_call: TRBD1; cdr3_aa: CASRNRDRGYTF; cdr3_nt: TGTGCCAGCAGAAACAGGGACAGGGGGTACACCTTC
j_call: TRBJ2-7; clone_size: -; v_call: TRBV10-3; d_call: TRBD2; cdr3_aa: CATQRGLAGGRTSYEQYF; cdr3_nt: TGTGCCACCCAGCGGGGACTAGCGGGGGGAAGGACCTCCTACGAGCAGTACTTC
j_call: TRBJ1-1; clone_size: -; v_call: TRBV2; d_call: -; cdr3_aa: CASSDTGNTEAFF; cdr3_nt: TGTGCCAGCAGTGATACAGGGAACACTGAAGCTTTCTTT
j_call: TRBJ1-4; clone_size: few; v_call: TRBV11-2; d_call: -; cdr3_aa: CASSPPQGSNEKLFF; cdr3_nt: TGTGCCAGCAGCCCTCCACAGGGTTCTAATGAAAAACTGTTTTTT
j_call: TRBJ1-2; clone_size: once; v_call: TRBV6-5; d_call: TRBD1; cdr3_aa: CASSEGTGGYTF; cdr3_nt: TGTGCCAGCAGCGAGGGGACAGGCGGCTACACCTTC
j_call: TRBJ2-1; clone_size: -; v_call: TRBV9; d_call: TRBD2; cdr3_aa: CASSVLAGGPYEQFF; cdr3_nt: TGTGCCAGCAGCGTCCTAGCGGGGGGGCCCTATGAGCAGTTCTTC